This record concerns one TCR beta chain sequence. Assay used: immunoSEQ multiplex PCR; TCRdb lists only in-frame clones, some missing. The data contain about 12,000 clones, around 68% of them singletons. This entry belongs to a study of T cell clonotyping in hematopoietic cell transplantation. Germline-derived CDR1 and CDR2 are SGHDN and FVKESK. V gave up 8 bases and J gave up 2 bases, with 10 bases separating them. This CDR3 contains 12 residues. The chain has TRBV14 and TRBJ2-7; D is possibly TRBD1 or TRBD2 (5 bases each). The clonotype was recovered from a male patient aged 55 to 70 who had an allogeneic stem cell transplant from an unrelated donor, so the T cells may come from the graft donor. Some clones in this sample may be carry-over from other donors' samples. The sequencing used peripheral blood mononuclear cells, collected 180 days after allogeneic stem cell transplant. This chain's CDR3 is CASGDGAYEQYF. The CDR3 region has the DNA TGTGCCAGCGGGGACGGAGCCTACGAGCAGTACTTC. Together with reference TRBV14 and TRBJ2-7, the CDR3 gives the full variable domain: EAGVTQFPSHSVIEKGQTVTLRCDPISGHDNLYWYRRVMGKEIKFLLHFVKESKQDESGMPNNRFLAERTGGTYSTLKVQPAELEDSGVYFCASGDGAYEQYFGPGTRLTVT.